The 22 T cell receptor beta chains below come from one sample, sequenced in a study of blood T cells in healthy people across ages. A second PCR of about 7 to 12 cycles used a sample-barcoded 5' primer and a J-beta primer mix. TCRdb analysed the 5' RACE reads with MiXCR anew, one entry per CDR3 protein. The sample has about 1.5 million distinct CDR3 sequences, around 39% seen once; the top ten hold 6.5% to 10%. Sequences were obtained from blood. These receptors were collected from a woman younger than 30 in good health.

This clonotype showed up just a few times. The V and J genes are TRBV20-1 and TRBJ2-7; no clear D. The CDR3 spans 16 residues. Per germline, CDR1 DFQATT and CDR2 SNEGSKA (reference sequence). V gave up 3 bases and J gave up 7 bases, with 25 bases separating them. The CDR3 region has the DNA TGCAGTGCTAGCGACATCCGCCGACAAAGTGAAAGGGAGCAGTACTTC. Protein sequence: CSASDIRRQSEREQYF.

V is TRBV15 and J is TRBJ2-5; D unresolved. This CDR3 is built from 11 residues. CDR1 is LNHNV and CDR2 is YYDKDF in the germline V gene (reference sequence). Trimming shortened V by 11 bases and J by 13 bases, and 20 bases separated the two germline ends. The CDR3 region is CARYGQRERYF. The DNA for the CDR3 is TGTGCCCGTTATGGCCAGCGCGAGCGGTACTTC.

V usage is TRBV7-2 and J usage is TRBJ2-1; weak D call: TRBD2 (5 bases). The CDR3 sequence is 15 residues long. Germline V CDR1 and CDR2: SGHTA, FQGNSA. With 5 bases removed from V and 4 bases from J, the gap between germline ends came to 15 bases. DNA of the CDR3: TGTGCCAGCAGCCGGGCATCCCCGGGGTACAATGAGCAGTTCTTC. It translates to CASSRASPGYNEQFF.

The rearrangement joins TRBV7-9 to TRBJ2-3, with 10 bases aligning to TRBD2. J gave up 8 bases and V 4 bases, and 15 bases lay outside the gene matches. Germline CDR1 SEHNR, CDR2 FQNEAQ (reference sequence). This CDR3 has 17 residues. The CDR3 sequence is CASSSTEGTSVWGTQYF. The DNA of the CDR3 is TGTGCCAGCAGCTCCACCGAGGGGACTAGCGTGTGGGGTACGCAGTATTTT.

The rearrangement joins TRBV20-1 to TRBJ1-5; D call uncertain. Germline values: CDR1 DFQATT, CDR2 SNEGSKA (reference sequence). This CDR3 has 14 residues. V lost 4 bases to trimming and J lost 4 bases, with 14 bases between them. The CDR3 DNA follows: TGCAGTGCTAAAGTGAACAGCCTAAATCAGCCCCAGCATTTT. As protein: CSAKVNSLNQPQHF.

This clonotype was found a few times. The J gene is TRBJ2-3, the V gene TRBV7-3; possibly TRBD2 for D (6 bases). The CDR3 is 17 amino acids. Germline CDR1 SGHTA, CDR2 FQGTGA. V was shortened by 4 bases and J by 1 base, with 18 bases between the two germline ends. The CDR3 sequence is CASSSTGLAPGTDTQYF. CDR3 sequence (DNA): TGTGCCAGCAGCTCGACCGGTCTAGCGCCCGGCACAGATACGCAGTATTTT.

In its sample, this clonotype was seen a few times. J is TRBJ2-5 and V is TRBV3-1, with D tentatively TRBD2 (6 bases). The CDR3 is 13 residues long. Germline loops: CDR1 LGHDT, CDR2 YNNKEL (reference sequence). V lost 10 bases and J 5 bases, leaving 17 bases between the germline ends. CDR3 in DNA: TGTGCCACCCTGACGCGGGGAGTGGAGACCCAGTACTTC. Protein sequence: CATLTRGVETQYF.

V usage is TRBV13 and J usage is TRBJ2-3; 12 positions agree with TRBD2. Germline CDR1 PRHDT, CDR2 FYEKMQ (reference sequence). After removal of 0 bases from V and 4 bases from J, the junction contained 5 bases not matched to a gene. The CDR3 contains 17 residues. The CDR3: CASSLGASGGASDTQYF. The CDR3 coding sequence is TGTGCCAGCAGCTTAGGCGCTAGCGGGGGGGCCTCAGATACGCAGTATTTT.

This chain uses TRBV5-1 with TRBJ2-4; tentative D call: TRBD2 (6 bases). There are 15 residues in the CDR3. The germline gives CDR1 SGHRS, CDR2 YFSETQ. V was cut by 5 bases and J by 5 bases, with 17 bases left in between. Here the CDR3 reads CASRAGQGTQNIQYF. CDR3 nucleotide sequence: TGCGCCAGCAGGGCGGGGCAGGGAACGCAAAACATTCAGTACTTC. Complete variable domain (other parts from reference TRBV5-1 and TRBJ2-4): KAGVTQTPRYLIKTRGQQVTLSCSPISGHRSVSWYQQTPGQGLQFLFEYFSETQRNKGNFPGRFSGRQFSNSRSEMNVSTLELGDSALYLCASRAGQGTQNIQYFGAGTRLSVL.

This chain joins TRBV6-1 and TRBJ1-2; TRBD1 is a possible D gene (5 bases). This CDR3 is built from 14 residues. V was trimmed by 8 bases and J by 8 bases, leaving 21 bases between them. The germline gives CDR1 MNHNS, CDR2 SASEGT. The CDR3 here is CASRDVSGIGGYTF. The CDR3 region has the DNA TGTGCCAGCCGCGACGTCTCAGGGATAGGCGGCTACACCTTC.

This clonotype was picked up a small number of times. V is TRBV7-2 and J is TRBJ2-7; D possibly uses TRBD1 or TRBD2 (5 bases each). Between the trimmed V and J ends, which lost 1 base and 7 bases, there was a span of 17 bases. Germline V CDR1 and CDR2: SGHTA, FQGNSA. The CDR3 totals 15 residues. CDR3 amino acids: CASSLVRDPFSEQYF. Here the CDR3 DNA reads TGTGCCAGCAGCTTAGTGAGGGACCCCTTTAGTGAGCAGTACTTC.

Written as DNA, the CDR3 is TGTGCCAGCAGCGTCGACAGGGTAACCTTCTACGAGCAGTACTTC. Translating it yields CASSVDRVTFYEQYF. The chain joins TRBV2 to TRBJ2-7, with 7 bases aligning to TRBD1. This CDR3 comprises 15 residues. J gave up 3 bases and V 6 bases, and 11 bases lay outside the gene matches. CDR1 is SNHLY and CDR2 is FYNNEI in the germline V gene. Using reference TRBV2 and TRBJ2-7 for the parts outside the CDR3, the full variable domain is EPEVTQTPSHQVTQMGQEVILRCVPISNHLYFYWYRQILGQKVEFLVSFYNNEISEKSEIFDDQFSVERPDGSNFTLKIRSTKLEDSAMYFCASSVDRVTFYEQYFGPGTRLTVT.

The rearrangement uses TRBV15 and TRBJ2-5; D is unresolved. The germline V and J ends were trimmed by 1 base and 2 bases, with 5 bases remaining between them. This CDR3 is built from 13 residues. The germline CDR1 and CDR2 sequences are LNHNV and YYDKDF (reference sequence). The CDR3 region has the DNA TGTGCCACCAGCAGAGTCAGGCAAGAGACCCAGTACTTC. It codes for CATSRVRQETQYF.

This chain joins TRBV19 and TRBJ2-7; no clear D. Trimming removed 9 bases at V and 0 bases at J, with 12 bases between. The CDR3 totals 13 residues. Germline V gene lookup returns CDR1 LNHDA and CDR2 SQIVND (reference sequence). The CDR3 DNA reads TGTGCCAGACTTAAGGCTTACTCCTACGAGCAGTACTTC. Translated: CARLKAYSYEQYF.

This clonotype was recorded a few times. The genes are TRBV6-2 or TRBV6-3 and TRBJ2-5; 12 nucleotides line up with TRBD2. CDR1 and CDR2 (germline): MNHEY, SVGEGT. This CDR3 has 20 amino acids. V shed 6 bases and J 5 bases; nucleotides not matched to a gene: 22. The chain's CDR3 is CASSLPATGTSGFLGETQYF. Here the CDR3 DNA reads TGTGCCAGCAGCCTTCCTGCTACCGGGACTAGCGGGTTTCTGGGGGAGACCCAGTACTTC.

V is TRBV7-2 and J is TRBJ1-2, with D perhaps matching TRBD1 (6 bases). Germline-derived CDR1 and CDR2 are SGHTA and FQGNSA. Trimming left V 0 bases short and J 8 bases short, with 16 bases between. This CDR3 region has 15 residues. The DNA of the CDR3 is TGTGCCAGCAGCTTAGCGGGGGCAGGGGCGGAGGGCTACACCTTC. Encoded protein: CASSLAGAGAEGYTF.

This clonotype was observed a handful of times. The chain couples TRBV27 to TRBJ2-1; D might be TRBD1 or TRBD2, each matching 5 bases. The germline CDR1 and CDR2 sequences are MNHEY and SMNVEV (reference sequence). V was trimmed by 6 bases and J by 4 bases, leaving 10 bases between them. CDR3 length: 13 amino acids. The CDR3 DNA follows: TGTGCCAGCAGCGTATGGGGGTACAATGAGCAGTTCTTC. Translating gives CASSVWGYNEQFF.

The chain uses TRBV3-1 and TRBJ2-7; D is unclear. The DNA matches TRBJ2-5 better at its end, which makes the J call doubtful. The CDR3 runs 13 residues. Germline V lookup: CDR1 LGHDT, CDR2 YNNKEL (reference sequence). CDR3 protein: CASSPVSKETQYF. The CDR3 bases are TGTGCCAGCAGCCCCGTATCGAAGGAGACCCAGTACTTC.

This clonotype was observed a few times. The chain links TRBV5-5 to TRBJ1-5; no firm D call. The ends were cut back, 4 bases at V and 3 bases at J, with 20 bases in the middle. This CDR3 contains 17 residues. Looked up from germline, CDR1 is SGHKS and CDR2 is YYEKEE (reference sequence). The CDR3 DNA reads as TGTGCCAGCAGCCCGAGCCTTGGGCTGGGCATCAATCAGCCCCAGCATTTT. Protein product: CASSPSLGLGINQPQHF.

V is TRBV2 and J is TRBJ1-2; D ambiguous. The V and J ends lost 1 base and 3 bases respectively, with 18 bases between them. From germline, CDR1 is SNHLY and CDR2 FYNNEI. The CDR3 is 17 residues long. The CDR3 region is CASSEGGGLPIYYGYTF. The CDR3 DNA is TGTGCCAGCAGTGAAGGTGGAGGGCTCCCTATATACTATGGCTACACCTTC.

This clonotype came up a few times. The chain uses TRBV10-3 and TRBJ1-2; 7 nucleotides align to TRBD1. J lost 2 bases, V lost 4 bases, and 4 bases had no gene match. Germline CDR1 is ENHRY and CDR2 is SYGVKD. The CDR3 is made up of 14 amino acids. Here the CDR3 DNA reads TGTGCCATCAGTGTTACAGGGGAGAACTATGGCTACACCTTC. This translates into CAISVTGENYGYTF.

This sequence joins TRBV29-1 and TRBJ1-1, with D perhaps matching TRBD1 (6 bases). The CDR3 loop spans 15 amino acids. CDR1 is SQVTM, CDR2 ANQGSEA, per germline. V lost 0 bases to trimming and J lost 5 bases, with 16 bases between them. CDR3: CSVEEATRGGTEAFF. Written as DNA, the CDR3 is TGCAGCGTTGAAGAAGCGACCAGGGGTGGGACTGAAGCTTTCTTT.